Listed below are T cell receptor beta chains from one sample, sequenced in a study of shared clonotypes between healthy human individuals. The protocol was immunoSEQ multiplex PCR, while the TCRdb copy is restricted to in-frame clones and leaves out a portion. The data show around 100,000 clones, with 65% to 75% seen just once and around 23% held by the top ten. Sequenced: memory CD8+ T cells sorted from blood. The receptors come from a woman aged 25-40 years in good health. Both conserved end residues are part of each CDR3. The D gene is left open where the match is weak.

TRBJ2-2 | TRBD1 | TRBV19 | CATSGQGNTGELFF
TRBJ2-7 | TRBD1 | TRBV4-2 | CASSSRTGSYEQYF
TRBJ2-7 | . | TRBV5-1 | CASRGPDSSYEQYF
TRBJ2-2 | . | TRBV6-4 | CASKASRNTGELFF
TRBJ2-2 | . | TRBV7-9 | CASSSMTGLITGELFF
TRBJ1-1 | TRBD1 | TRBV18 | CASSPGQGATEAFF
TRBJ1-1 | . | TRBV7-2 | CASSFSYWAENTEAFF
TRBJ1-1 | . | TRBV6-5 | CASSVSGLLNTEAFF
TRBJ2-3 | . | TRBV6-4 | CASSDSTGSTDTQYF
TRBJ2-7 | TRBD2 | TRBV27 | CASSLGLAESSYEQYF
TRBJ1-2 | . | TRBV30 | CAWSRTDNYGYTF
TRBJ2-5 | . | TRBV21-1 | CASSETGETQYF
TRBJ2-7 | TRBD1 | TRBV28 | CATGTALAYEQYF
. | . | TRBV6-4 | CASQPFLRLDNHEQYF
TRBJ2-5 | . | TRBV7-9 | CASSLGGTDETQYF
TRBJ2-7 | . | TRBV6-5 | CASSLVGGSPYEQYF
TRBJ2-5 | TRBD2 | TRBV5-1 | CASRLRLAGQETQYF
TRBJ2-3 | TRBD1 | TRBV7-2 | CASSLGDRSTDTQYF
TRBJ2-6 | . | TRBV2 | CASSVISTDGANVLTF
TRBJ2-1 | . | TRBV4-2 | CASSPRWGNEQFF
TRBJ1-1 | . | TRBV29-1 | CSVVHPGTRKGTEAFF
. | TRBD1 | TRBV4-2 | CASSQERGTGGYEQYF
TRBJ1-5 | . | TRBV27 | CASSLGSWGNQPQHF
TRBJ1-6 | . | TRBV2 | CASWDRTNSPLHF
TRBJ2-7 | . | TRBV9 | CASGSSYERYF
TRBJ2-1 | TRBD2 | TRBV30 | CAWTPGREGYNEQFF
TRBJ1-6 | . | TRBV11-3 | CASSFQGLNSPLHF
TRBJ2-7 | . | TRBV2 | CASSPDPSYEQYF
TRBJ2-3 | . | TRBV6-5 | CASSPTGLGGDTQYF
TRBJ2-7 | . | TRBV27 | CASSQTGTTYEQYF
TRBJ2-7 | . | TRBV11-2 | CASSPGPRATCEQYF
TRBJ2-7 | . | TRBV28 | CASSLAYPPDNEQYF
TRBJ2-7 | TRBD2 | TRBV4-1 | CASSRGLSGRELYF
TRBJ2-7 | TRBD2 | TRBV5-1 | CASSSGLAGGVSDEQYF
TRBJ2-7 | TRBD2 | TRBV10-3 | CATRTSGRLNFTYEQYF
TRBJ1-1 | . | TRBV5-4 | CASSSGGPEAFF
TRBJ1-2 | . | TRBV27 | CASTARNPYGYTF
TRBJ1-6 | . | TRBV10-1 | CASSEGTYVNSPLHF
TRBJ2-3 | TRBD2 | TRBV27 | CASSTGLAGFTDTQYF
TRBJ1-1 | . | TRBV4-1 | CASSLSDALNTEAFF
TRBJ2-1 | . | TRBV5-5 | CASSLTGPSEFF